This T cell receptor (beta chain) came from a study of Tregs in tolerant kidney transplant recipients. General observations from the study: The small number of patients limits these findings pending further validation.

TCRdb keeps only in-frame clones here, not all; method: immunoSEQ multiplex PCR. Of some 69,000 clones in the sample, 84% are singletons; the top ten hold around 4%. The V and J ends lost 6 bases and 3 bases, in that order; junction bases with no gene match: 5. From germline, CDR1 is MNHEY and CDR2 SVGAGI. The CDR3 extends over 13 amino acids. Remarks on this clone: As yet, its antigen is unknown.

The chain employs TRBV6-5 and TRBJ2-7; TRBD1 matches 7 bases. The origin of this receptor is a human donor in good health. Sequenced input: CD4+ T cells from blood. This chain's CDR3 is CASSRDRDYEQYF. The CDR3 region has the DNA TGTGCCAGCAGCCGGGACAGAGACTACGAGCAGTACTTC.